The present entry profiles one TCR beta chain with its context. Germline and junction disagree at one end, which may indicate a read error. A case of COVID-19 had been met by exposed participants within 2 weeks before study entry. This record belongs to a study of blood T cell repertoires in COVID-19. Germline values: CDR1 SSHAT, CDR2 FNYEAQ (reference sequence). The CDR3 has 15 amino acids. Measured with immunoSEQ multiplex PCR; TCRdb has only the in-frame clones, and not every one. The table lists around 250,000 clones, about nine tenths of them singletons. What was sequenced was PBMCs or T cells enriched from blood (not recorded which). V and J are TRBV7-7 and TRBJ2-3; a possible D gene is TRBD1 (5 bases). The clonotype comes from a man aged 45-65 years who had been exposed to COVID-19. The CDR3 coding sequence is TGTGCTAGCAGCTTAGTCGCAGGGAACACAGATACGCAGTATTTT. It codes for CASSLVAGNTDTQYF.